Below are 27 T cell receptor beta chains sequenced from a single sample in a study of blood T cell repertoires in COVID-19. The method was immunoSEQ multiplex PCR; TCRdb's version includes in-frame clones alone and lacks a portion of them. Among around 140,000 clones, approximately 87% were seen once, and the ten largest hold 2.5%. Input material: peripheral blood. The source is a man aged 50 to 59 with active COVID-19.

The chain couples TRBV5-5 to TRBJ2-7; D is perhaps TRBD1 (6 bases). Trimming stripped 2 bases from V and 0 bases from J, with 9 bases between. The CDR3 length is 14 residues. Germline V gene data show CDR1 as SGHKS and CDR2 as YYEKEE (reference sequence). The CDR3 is CASSLRQASYEQYF. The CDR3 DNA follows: TGTGCCAGCAGCTTAAGACAGGCCTCCTACGAGCAGTACTTC.

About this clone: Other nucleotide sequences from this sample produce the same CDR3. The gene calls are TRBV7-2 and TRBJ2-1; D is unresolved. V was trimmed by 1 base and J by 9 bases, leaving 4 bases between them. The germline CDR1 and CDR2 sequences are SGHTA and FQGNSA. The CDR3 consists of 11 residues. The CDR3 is CASSLGGEQFF. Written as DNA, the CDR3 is TGTGCCAGCAGCTTAGGAGGTGAGCAGTTCTTC.

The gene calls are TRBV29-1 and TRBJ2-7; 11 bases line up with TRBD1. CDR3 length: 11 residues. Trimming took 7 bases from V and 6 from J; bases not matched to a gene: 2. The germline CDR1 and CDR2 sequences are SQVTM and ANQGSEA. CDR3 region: CSGGQGGEQYF. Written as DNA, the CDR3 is TGCAGCGGGGGACAGGGGGGCGAGCAGTACTTC.

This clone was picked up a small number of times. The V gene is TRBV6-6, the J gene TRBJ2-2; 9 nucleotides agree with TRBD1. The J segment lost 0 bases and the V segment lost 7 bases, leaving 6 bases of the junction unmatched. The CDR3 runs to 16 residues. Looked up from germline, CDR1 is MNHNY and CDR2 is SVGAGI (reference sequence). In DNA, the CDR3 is TGTGCCAGCACCCGGACAGGGGCTACGAACACCGGGGAGCTGTTTTTT. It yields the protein CASTRTGATNTGELFF.

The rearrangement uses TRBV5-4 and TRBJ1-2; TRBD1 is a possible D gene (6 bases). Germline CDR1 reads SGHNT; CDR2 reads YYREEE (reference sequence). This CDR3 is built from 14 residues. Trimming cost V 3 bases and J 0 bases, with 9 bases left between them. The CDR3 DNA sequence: TGTGCCAGCAGCTCAGCAGGGGCTAACTATGGCTACACCTTC. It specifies CASSSAGANYGYTF.

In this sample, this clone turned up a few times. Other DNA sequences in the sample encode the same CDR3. In nucleotides, the CDR3 is TGTGCCAGCAGTGACAGGGGGCTTAGCAATCAGCCCCAGCATTTT. It translates to CASSDRGLSNQPQHF. The V gene is TRBV6-1, the J gene TRBJ1-5; the match to TRBD1 covers 8 bases. The CDR3 runs to 15 residues. Germline V lookup: CDR1 MNHNS, CDR2 SASEGT. V dropped 3 bases and J dropped 0; count of bases not matched to a gene: 1.

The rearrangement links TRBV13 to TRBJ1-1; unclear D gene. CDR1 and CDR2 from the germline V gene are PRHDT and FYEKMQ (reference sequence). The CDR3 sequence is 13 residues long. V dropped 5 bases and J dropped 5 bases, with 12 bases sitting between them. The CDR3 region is CASSLSTGTEAFF. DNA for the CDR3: TGTGCCAGCAGCCTATCGACGGGGACTGAAGCTTTCTTT.

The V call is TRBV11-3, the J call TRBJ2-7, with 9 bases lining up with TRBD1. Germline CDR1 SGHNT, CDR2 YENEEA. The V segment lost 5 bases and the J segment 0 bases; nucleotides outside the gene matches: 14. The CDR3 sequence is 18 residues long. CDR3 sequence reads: CASSQRQGDEPNSYEQYF. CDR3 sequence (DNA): TGTGCCAGCAGCCAAAGACAGGGGGATGAACCCAACTCCTACGAGCAGTACTTC.

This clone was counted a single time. CDR3 residues: CASRGQGAVYEQYF. CDR3 coding DNA: TGTGCCAGCAGGGGACAGGGTGCAGTCTACGAGCAGTACTTC. This chain uses TRBV6-5 with TRBJ2-7, with 9 nucleotides matching TRBD1. The CDR3 spans 14 residues. V was pared by 6 bases and J by 3 bases, with 6 bases of the junction left unmatched. Germline V gene data show CDR1 as MNHEY and CDR2 as SVGAGI.

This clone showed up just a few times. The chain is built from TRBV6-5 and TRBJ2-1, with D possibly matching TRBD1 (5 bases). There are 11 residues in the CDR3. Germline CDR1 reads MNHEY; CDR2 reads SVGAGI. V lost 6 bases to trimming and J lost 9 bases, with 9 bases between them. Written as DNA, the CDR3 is TGTGCCAGCAGCCAGGGCGGTGAGCAGTTCTTC. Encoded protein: CASSQGGEQFF.

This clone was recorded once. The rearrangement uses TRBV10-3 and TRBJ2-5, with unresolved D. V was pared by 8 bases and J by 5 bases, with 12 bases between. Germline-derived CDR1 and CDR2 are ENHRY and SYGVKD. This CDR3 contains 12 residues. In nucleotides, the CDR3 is TGTGCCATCGGATCAGCGATGGAGACCCAGTACTTC. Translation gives CAIGSAMETQYF.

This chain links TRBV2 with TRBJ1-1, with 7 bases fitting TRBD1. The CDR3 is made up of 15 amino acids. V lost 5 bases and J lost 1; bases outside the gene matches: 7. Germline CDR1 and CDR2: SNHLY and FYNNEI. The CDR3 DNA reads TGTGCCAGCAGTCCACAGGGACAGCCGAACACTGAAGCTTTCTTT. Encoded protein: CASSPQGQPNTEAFF.

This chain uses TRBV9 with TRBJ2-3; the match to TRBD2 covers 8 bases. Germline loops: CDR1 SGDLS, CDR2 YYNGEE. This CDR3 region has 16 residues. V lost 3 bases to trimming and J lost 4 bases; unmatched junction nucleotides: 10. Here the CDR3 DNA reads TGTGCCAGCAGCGCCTATAGCGGGGAGCCCTCAGATACGCAGTATTTT. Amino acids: CASSAYSGEPSDTQYF. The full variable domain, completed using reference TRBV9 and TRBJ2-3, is DSGVTQTPKHLITATGQRVTLRCSPRSGDLSVYWYQQSLDQGLQFLIQYYNGEERAKGNILERFSAQQFPDLHSELNLSSLELGDSALYFCASSAYSGEPSDTQYFGPGTRLTVL.

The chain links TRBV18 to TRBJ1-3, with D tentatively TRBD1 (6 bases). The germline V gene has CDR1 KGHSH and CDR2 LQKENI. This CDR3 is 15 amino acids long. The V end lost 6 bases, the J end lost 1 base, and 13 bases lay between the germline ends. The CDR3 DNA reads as TGTGCCAGCTCGGGGGACACCTCATCTGGAAACACCATATATTTT. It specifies CASSGDTSSGNTIYF. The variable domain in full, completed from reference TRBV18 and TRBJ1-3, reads NAGVMQNPRHLVRRRGQEARLRCSPMKGHSHVYWYRQLPEEGLKFMVYLQKENIIDESGMPKERFSAEFPKEGPSILRIQQVVRGDSAAYFCASSGDTSSGNTIYFGEGSWLTVV.

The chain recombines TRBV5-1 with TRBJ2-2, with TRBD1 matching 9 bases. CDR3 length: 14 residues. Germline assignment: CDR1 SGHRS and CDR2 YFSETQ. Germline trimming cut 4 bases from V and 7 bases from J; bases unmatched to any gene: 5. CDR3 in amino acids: CASSIQGAYGELFF. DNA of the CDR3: TGCGCCAGCAGCATACAGGGGGCTTACGGGGAGCTGTTTTTT.

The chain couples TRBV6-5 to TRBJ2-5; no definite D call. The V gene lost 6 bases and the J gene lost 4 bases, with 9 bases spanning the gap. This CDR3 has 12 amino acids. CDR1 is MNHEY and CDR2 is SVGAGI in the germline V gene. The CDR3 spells CASSRHGETQYF. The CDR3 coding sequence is TGTGCCAGCAGCAGACATGGAGAGACCCAGTACTTC.

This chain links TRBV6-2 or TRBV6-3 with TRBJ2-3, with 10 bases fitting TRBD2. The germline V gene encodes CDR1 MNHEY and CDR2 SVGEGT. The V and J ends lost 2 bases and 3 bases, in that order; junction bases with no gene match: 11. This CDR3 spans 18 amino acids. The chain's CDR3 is CASSYQASGGWGTDTQYF. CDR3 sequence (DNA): TGTGCCAGCAGTTACCAGGCTAGCGGGGGTTGGGGGACAGATACGCAGTATTTT.

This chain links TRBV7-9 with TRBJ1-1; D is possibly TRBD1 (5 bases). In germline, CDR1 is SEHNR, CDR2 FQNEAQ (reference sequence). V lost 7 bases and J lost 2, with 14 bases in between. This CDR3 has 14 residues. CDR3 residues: CASINWGVNTEAFF. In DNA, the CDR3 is TGTGCCAGCATTAATTGGGGGGTCAACACTGAAGCTTTCTTT.

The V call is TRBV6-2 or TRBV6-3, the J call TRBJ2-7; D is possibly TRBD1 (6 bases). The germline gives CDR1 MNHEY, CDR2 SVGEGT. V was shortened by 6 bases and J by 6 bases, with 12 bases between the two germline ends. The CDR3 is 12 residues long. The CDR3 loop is CASSLGAPEQYF. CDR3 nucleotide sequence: TGTGCCAGCAGCTTGGGGGCACCCGAGCAGTACTTC.

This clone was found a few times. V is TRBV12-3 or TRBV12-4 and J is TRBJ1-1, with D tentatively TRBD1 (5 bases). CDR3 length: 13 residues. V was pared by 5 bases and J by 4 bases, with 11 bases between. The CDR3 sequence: CASSPTVATEAFF. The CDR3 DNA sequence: TGTGCCAGCAGTCCGACAGTAGCCACTGAAGCTTTCTTT.

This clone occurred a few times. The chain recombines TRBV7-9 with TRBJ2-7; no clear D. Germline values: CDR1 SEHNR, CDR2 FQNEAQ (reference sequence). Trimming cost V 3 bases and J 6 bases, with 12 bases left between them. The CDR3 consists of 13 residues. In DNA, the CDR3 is TGTGCCAGCAGCTTCGTGAGTGTGCTCGAGCAGTACTTC. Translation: CASSFVSVLEQYF.

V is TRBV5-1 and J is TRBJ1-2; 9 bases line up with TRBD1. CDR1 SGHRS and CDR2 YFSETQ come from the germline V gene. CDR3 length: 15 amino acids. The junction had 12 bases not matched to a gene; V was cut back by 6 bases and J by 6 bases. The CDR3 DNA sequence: TGCGCCAGCAATCTTTTACAGGGGGCGGGTGATGGCTACACCTTC. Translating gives CASNLLQGAGDGYTF.

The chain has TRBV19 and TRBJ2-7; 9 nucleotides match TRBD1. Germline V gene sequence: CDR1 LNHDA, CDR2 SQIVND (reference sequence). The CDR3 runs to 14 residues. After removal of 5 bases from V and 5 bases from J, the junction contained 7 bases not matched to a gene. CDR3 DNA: TGTGCCAGTAGTTCCAAACAGGGGGCGAACGAGCAGTACTTC. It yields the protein CASSSKQGANEQYF.

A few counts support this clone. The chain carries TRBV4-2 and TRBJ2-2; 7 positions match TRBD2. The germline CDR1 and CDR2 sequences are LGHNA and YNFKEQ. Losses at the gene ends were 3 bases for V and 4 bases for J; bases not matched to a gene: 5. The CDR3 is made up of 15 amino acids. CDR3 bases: TGTGCCAGCAGCCAGAGTGGGGGGGGCACCGGGGAGCTGTTTTTT. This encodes CASSQSGGGTGELFF.

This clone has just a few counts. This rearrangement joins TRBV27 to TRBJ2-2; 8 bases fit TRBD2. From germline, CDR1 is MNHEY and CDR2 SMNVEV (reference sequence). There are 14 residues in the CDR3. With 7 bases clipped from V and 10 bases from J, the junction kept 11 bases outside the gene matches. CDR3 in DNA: TGTGCCAGCAACCCGGGGGGGCCCTACGCGGAGCTGTTTTTT. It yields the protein CASNPGGPYAELFF.

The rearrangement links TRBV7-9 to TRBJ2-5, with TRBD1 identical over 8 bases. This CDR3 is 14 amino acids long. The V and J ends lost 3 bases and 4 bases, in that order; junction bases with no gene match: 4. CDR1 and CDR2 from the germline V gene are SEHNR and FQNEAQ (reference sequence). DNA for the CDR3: TGTGCCAGCAGCTTGTCGACAGGGGTAGAGACCCAGTACTTC. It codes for CASSLSTGVETQYF.

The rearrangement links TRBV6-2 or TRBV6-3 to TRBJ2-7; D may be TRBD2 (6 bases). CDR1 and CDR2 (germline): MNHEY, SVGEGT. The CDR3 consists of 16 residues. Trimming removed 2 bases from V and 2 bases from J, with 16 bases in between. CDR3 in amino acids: CASSYAGLTLPYEQYF. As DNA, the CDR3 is TGTGCCAGCAGTTACGCAGGACTAACTCTGCCCTACGAGCAGTACTTC.